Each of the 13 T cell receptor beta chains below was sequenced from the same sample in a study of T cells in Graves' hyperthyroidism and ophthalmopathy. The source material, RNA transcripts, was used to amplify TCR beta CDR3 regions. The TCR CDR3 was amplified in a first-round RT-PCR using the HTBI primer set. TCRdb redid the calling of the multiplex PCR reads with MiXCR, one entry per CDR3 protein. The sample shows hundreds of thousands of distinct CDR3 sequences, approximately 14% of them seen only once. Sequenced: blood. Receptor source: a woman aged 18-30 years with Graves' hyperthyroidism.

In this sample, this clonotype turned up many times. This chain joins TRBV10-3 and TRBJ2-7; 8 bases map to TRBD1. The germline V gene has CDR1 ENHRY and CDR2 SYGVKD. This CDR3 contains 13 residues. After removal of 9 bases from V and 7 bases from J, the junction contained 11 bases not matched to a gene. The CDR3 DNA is TGTGCCATTAAATGGACAGGGCTGGGAGAGCAGTACTTC. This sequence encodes CAIKWTGLGEQYF.

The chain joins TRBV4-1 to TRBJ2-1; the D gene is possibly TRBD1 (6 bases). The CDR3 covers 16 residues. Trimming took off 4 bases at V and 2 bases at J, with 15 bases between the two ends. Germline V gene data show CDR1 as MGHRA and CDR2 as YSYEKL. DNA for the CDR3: TGCGCCAGCAGCCGCCCAGGGGTTAGGACCTACAATGAGCAGTTCTTC. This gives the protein CASSRPGVRTYNEQFF.

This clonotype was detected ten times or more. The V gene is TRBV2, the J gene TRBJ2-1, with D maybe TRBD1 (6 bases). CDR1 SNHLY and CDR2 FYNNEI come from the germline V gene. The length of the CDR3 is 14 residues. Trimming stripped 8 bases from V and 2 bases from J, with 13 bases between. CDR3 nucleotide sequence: TGTGCCAGCCTACGACAGGCCGCCTACAATGAGCAGTTCTTC. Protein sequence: CASLRQAAYNEQFF. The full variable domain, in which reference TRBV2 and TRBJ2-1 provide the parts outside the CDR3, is EPEVTQTPSHQVTQMGQEVILRCVPISNHLYFYWYRQILGQKVEFLVSFYNNEISEKSEIFDDQFSVERPDGSNFTLKIRSTKLEDSAMYFCASLRQAAYNEQFFGPGTRLTVL.

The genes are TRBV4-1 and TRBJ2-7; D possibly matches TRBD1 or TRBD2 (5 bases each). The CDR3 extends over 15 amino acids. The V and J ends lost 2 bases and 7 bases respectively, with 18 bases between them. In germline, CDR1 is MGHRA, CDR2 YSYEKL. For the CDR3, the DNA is TGCGCCAGCAGCCAACTCCGGGACGGGATTCGGGAGCAGTACTTC. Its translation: CASSQLRDGIREQYF.

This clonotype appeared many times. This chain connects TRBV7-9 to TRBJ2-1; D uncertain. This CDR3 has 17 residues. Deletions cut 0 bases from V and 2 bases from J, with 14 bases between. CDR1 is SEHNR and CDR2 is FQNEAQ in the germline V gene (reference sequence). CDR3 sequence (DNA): TGTGCCAGCAGCTTAGCATGGCAGTATGGGCCCTACAATGAGCAGTTCTTC. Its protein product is CASSLAWQYGPYNEQFF. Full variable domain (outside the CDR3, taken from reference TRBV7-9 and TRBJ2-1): DTGVSQNPRHKITKRGQNVTFRCDPISEHNRLYWYRQTLGQGPEFLTYFQNEAQLEKSRLLSDRFSAERPKGSFSTLEIQRTEQGDSAMYLCASSLAWQYGPYNEQFFGPGTRLTVL.

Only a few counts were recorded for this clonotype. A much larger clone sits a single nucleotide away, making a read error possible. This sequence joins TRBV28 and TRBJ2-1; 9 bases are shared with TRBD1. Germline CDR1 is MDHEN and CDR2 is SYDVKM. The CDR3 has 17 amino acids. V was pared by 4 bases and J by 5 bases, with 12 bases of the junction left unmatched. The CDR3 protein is CASSSLLAGQGNNEQFF. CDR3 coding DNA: TGTGCCAGCAGTTCACTTTTGGCGGGACAGGGAAACAATGAGCAGTTCTTC.

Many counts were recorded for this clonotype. DNA of the CDR3: TGTGCCAGCAGCCCCCAAGCGGGAGACACAGATACGCAGTATTTT. Translating it yields CASSPQAGDTDTQYF. The chain recombines TRBV7-3 with TRBJ2-3; 8 nucleotides align to TRBD2. This CDR3 is built from 15 residues. Trimming removed 5 bases from V and 2 bases from J; junction bases left unmatched: 6. The germline V gene has CDR1 SGHTA and CDR2 FQGTGA.

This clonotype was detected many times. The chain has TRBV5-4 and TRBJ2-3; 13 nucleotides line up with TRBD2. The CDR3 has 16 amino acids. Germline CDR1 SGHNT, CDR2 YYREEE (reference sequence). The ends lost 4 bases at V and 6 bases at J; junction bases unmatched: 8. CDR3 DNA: TGTGCCAGCAGCCCGGGGACTAGCGGGAACGGTGATACGCAGTATTTT. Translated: CASSPGTSGNGDTQYF.

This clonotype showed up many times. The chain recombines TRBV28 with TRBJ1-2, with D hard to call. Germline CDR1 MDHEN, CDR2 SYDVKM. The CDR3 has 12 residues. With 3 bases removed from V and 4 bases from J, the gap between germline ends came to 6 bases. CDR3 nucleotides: TGTGCCAGCAGTTTCGGGGTCTATGGCTACACCTTC. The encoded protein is CASSFGVYGYTF.

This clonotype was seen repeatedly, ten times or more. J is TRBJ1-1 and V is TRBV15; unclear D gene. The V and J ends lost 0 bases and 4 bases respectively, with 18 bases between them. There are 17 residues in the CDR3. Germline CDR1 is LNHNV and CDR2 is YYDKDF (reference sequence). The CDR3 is CATSREYPGPSTTEAFF. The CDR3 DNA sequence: TGTGCCACCAGCAGAGAATATCCCGGACCGAGTACCACTGAAGCTTTCTTT. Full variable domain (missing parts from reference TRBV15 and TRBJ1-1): DAMVIQNPRYQVTQFGKPVTLSCSQTLNHNVMYWYQQKSSQAPKLLFHYYDKDFNNEADTPDNFQSRRPNTSFCFLDIRSPGLGDTAMYLCATSREYPGPSTTEAFFGQGTRLTVV.

This CDR3 is CASMGTGGYSNQPQHF. The CDR3 DNA reads TGTGCCAGCATGGGGACAGGGGGCTATAGCAATCAGCCCCAGCATTTT. This chain connects TRBV6-1 to TRBJ1-5; 12 nucleotides line up with TRBD1. Trimming at V came to 7 bases and at J to 0 bases, leaving 4 bases not matched to a gene. This CDR3 is 16 amino acids long. CDR1 and CDR2 from the germline V gene are MNHNS and SASEGT.

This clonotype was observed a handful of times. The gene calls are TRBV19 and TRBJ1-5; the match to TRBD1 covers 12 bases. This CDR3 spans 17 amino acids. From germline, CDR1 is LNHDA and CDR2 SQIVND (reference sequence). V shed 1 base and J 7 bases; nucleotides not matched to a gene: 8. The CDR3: CASSIASGQGATQPQHF. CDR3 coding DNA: TGTGCCAGTAGTATAGCCTCGGGACAGGGGGCGACACAGCCCCAGCATTTT.

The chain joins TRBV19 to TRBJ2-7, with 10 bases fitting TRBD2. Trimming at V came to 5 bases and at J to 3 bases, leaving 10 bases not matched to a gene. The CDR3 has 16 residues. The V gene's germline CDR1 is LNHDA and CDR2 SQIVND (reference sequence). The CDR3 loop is CASSLGASGSRYEQYF. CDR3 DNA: TGTGCCAGTAGTCTCGGGGCTAGCGGGAGCCGCTACGAGCAGTACTTC.